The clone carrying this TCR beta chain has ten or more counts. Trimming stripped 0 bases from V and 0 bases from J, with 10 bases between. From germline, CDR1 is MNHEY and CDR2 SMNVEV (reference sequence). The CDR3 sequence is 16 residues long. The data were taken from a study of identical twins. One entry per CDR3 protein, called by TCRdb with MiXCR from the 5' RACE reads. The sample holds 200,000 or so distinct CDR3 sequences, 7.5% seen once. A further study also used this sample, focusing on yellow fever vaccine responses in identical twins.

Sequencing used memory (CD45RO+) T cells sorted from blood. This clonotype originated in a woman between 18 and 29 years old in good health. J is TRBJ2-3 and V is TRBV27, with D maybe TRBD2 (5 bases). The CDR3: CASSLSSRESTDTQYF. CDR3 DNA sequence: TGTGCCAGCAGTTTATCGTCGAGGGAGAGCACAGATACGCAGTATTTT.